This TCR beta chain was profiled in a study of T cells after yellow fever vaccination. TCRdb used MiXCR to reprocess the 5' RACE reads, holding one entry per CDR3 protein. The table has 400,000 to 650,000 distinct CDR3 sequences, roughly 22% seen once. V was pared by 2 bases and J by 0 bases, with 14 bases between. The CDR3 spans 18 residues. Looked up from germline, CDR1 is MNHEY and CDR2 is SVGEGT. The source is a young man who received the YFV17D yellow fever vaccine. The material was PBMCs, obtained more than 20 days after the first yellow fever vaccination. The chain is built from TRBV6-2 or TRBV6-3 and TRBJ2-6; no clear D. DNA of the CDR3: TGTGCCAGCAGTTACCGGTACAGTCCGACCTCTGGGGCCAACGTCCTGACTTTC. Protein: CASSYRYSPTSGANVLTF.